This T cell receptor (beta chain) derives from a study of cytomegalovirus exposure and HLA in healthy donors (dated 2017 in TCRdb). Regarding the research as a whole: According to an earlier analysis of 550 to 750 of the donors, some 180 million T cells yielded 100 million or so unique TCR beta sequences and about 300 Gb of sequence data. HLA typing covered class I and class II loci at four-digit resolution. Rather than drawing on any new phenotypic data, the later analysis identified candidate immune exposures from TCR beta sequences and the way those sequences occurred across donors. The study aimed to test whether signatures of past pathogen exposure could be identified by cataloging public T cell receptors. Of the roughly 410 genotyped donors, over 80% were placed in the genetic ancestry cluster associated with self-reported Caucasian donors. Roughly five DR-DQ haplotypes were handled as single units for association and clustering, since linkage in the cohort was strong. To decide whether each TCR beta V gene segment behaved as functional or pseudogenic, an earlier analysis of approximately 600 of the donors relied on high-throughput TCR beta sequencing. To predict cytomegalovirus infection status, the study combined high-throughput TCR immunosequencing, statistical association of individual TCRs with disease status, and machine learning. Using immunosequencing, the study profiled T cell repertoires from about 610 subjects and related those repertoires to cytomegalovirus serostatus. Approximately 300 gigabases of sequencing data and around 80 million unique TCR sequences made up an early release that covered about 640 HLA-typed donors. Donor age, sex, ethnicity and CMV serostatus were compiled alongside the repertoire data. The number of donors typed differed by locus, with about 629-640 for A, B, C, DRB1 and DQB1, more than 500 for DQA1, approximately 570 for DPA1, and over 400 for DPB1. Across some 400 genotyped donors of the cohort, an average of about 220,000 unique TCR beta nucleotide sequences per donor were sequenced, and around 19% of those sequences were non-productive. A later analysis re-analyzed previously published TCR beta repertoires from 660 or so donors and added high-resolution HLA genotyping to study TCR occurrence patterns. A later genetic analysis used genome-wide SNP genotypes for about 65% of the 666 donors, treating that subset as a discovery cohort. Along with the roughly 670-subject first cohort, a separate validation cohort of 120 different subjects was used. All discovery cohort repertoires had been generated using a single sequencing platform. Beyond this particular receptor, the publication reports: A cluster of highly shared sequence variants was judged likely to represent a technical artifact of the sequencing pipeline. Some IMGT-functional V segments, including TRBV6-2 and TRBV6-3, could not be told apart with the 87-base-pair reads, so those segments were excluded. Presence/absence analyses assumed roughly uniform sequencing depth across donors, an assumption that may not hold. The only immune exposure information available for the cohort was CMV serostatus. In a later analysis, the rate of TCR association differed among HLA loci, with DRB1 alleles having the most associated TCRs and HLA-C alleles having the fewest. According to the authors, the approach could potentially be generalized to other disease states and immunological phenotypes. Because some donors lacked HLA typing at each locus, the association tests relied only on the typed subset. Three of the identified cytomegalovirus-associated TCR beta chains were confirmed in vitro to be specific for cytomegalovirus antigens. Several of the top co-occurrence clusters appeared to be linked to parvovirus B19, influenza, CMV and Epstein-Barr virus, according to a later analysis. In a later analysis, 16,951 TCR beta sequences were associated with specific HLA alleles at a false discovery rate of 0.05. A total of about 150 TCR beta chains were listed by the study as associated with cytomegalovirus. A further reported finding was that TCR beta sequences accurately predicted the HLA-A and HLA-B alleles for most subjects in the first cohort. In a later analysis, HLA-associated TCR beta chains showed more clonal expansion and lower generation probabilities than non-associated chains that were equally common. A later analysis found that most CMV-associated TCR beta chains appeared HLA-restricted, with HLA associations seemingly driven largely by CMV exposure. Because counts were too low, some 17 rarely observed V segments, including chromosome 9 orphons, were left out of the earlier analysis of several hundred of the donors. In an earlier analysis of a few hundred of the donors, most TCR beta V segments were observed in productive rearrangements about 87% or about 30% of the time, broadly matching IMGT annotations. Compared with the roughly 720-donor mean, donors in an Asian-associated ancestry cluster had fewer N-insertions in productive TCRs, according to a later genetic analysis. Most TCR sequences were observed very rarely across donors, whereas some public TCRs were present in many individuals. The cohort was sequenced for TCR beta chains only, and without alpha or paired-chain data the features that could be detected were limited. Strong co-occurrence of HLA alleles, especially DR and DQ, made assigning TCR associations to individual alleles difficult. Cytomegalovirus status was reported to be diagnosed by the classifier with high specificity and sensitivity in both the original and validation cohorts. An association between a missense DCLRE1C variant and V-gene and J-gene trimming of TCR beta chains was found in a later genetic analysis and replicated in an independent cohort. Correlated functional status among segregating V segments might reflect linkage disequilibrium, but an unknown experimental factor could not be ruled out.

The cysteine opens and the phenylalanine closes a CDR3 of 14 amino acids. Only the CDR3 portion is preserved as DNA: 42 bases, with reading frame beginning at the first base. V is pared back by 8 bases and J by 2 bases, with 13 bases lying between the germline termini. From the germline V gene (reference sequence), CDR1 is LNHNV and CDR2 is YYDKDF. The method behind the library was the immunoSEQ multiplex PCR assay. A mixture of 60 forward primers for TCR Vbeta segments and 13 reverse primers for TCR Jbeta segments was used in the multiplex PCR. The CDR3 region of rearranged TCR beta genes was amplified from genomic DNA by a multiplex PCR assay. The amplified TCR beta libraries were sequenced on the Illumina HiSeq System as 87-base-pair reads. From the authors' description of their analysis: A later analysis tallied around 87 million unique TCR beta chains across the approximately 670 repertoires, and about 10 million of those chains were shared by two or more donors. A nearest-neighbor algorithm error-corrected the raw reads and collapsed the reads into unique sequences, merging closely related sequences to remove PCR and sequencing errors. V, D and J gene segments were assigned by aligning CDR3 sequences to IMGT reference sequences. For a sequence to be retained, at least a six-nucleotide match to both a V gene segment and a J gene segment was required. A rearrangement counted as productive if the CDR3 had no stop codons and remained in frame with V and J, and every other rearrangement counted as non-productive. Following IMGT convention, CDR3 was defined as the stretch from the second conserved V-encoded cysteine up to the conserved J-encoded phenylalanine. Sequences without an unambiguous match to a single V gene segment were excluded from the earlier analysis of about 600 of the donors. In an earlier analysis of several hundred of the donors, V segments were called functional above 56.7% productive rearrangements and were called segregating when the between-donor standard deviation exceeded 5%. A statistical classification framework was built to diagnose cytomegalovirus status from the catalog of TCR beta chain sequences. A later analysis assigned V and J genes by comparing TCR nucleotide sequences with IMGT/GENE-DB human TR gene sequences. Using the TCRdist pipeline, a later analysis assigned CDR3 sequences along with most-parsimonious VDJ recombination scenarios. In a later analysis, each TCR beta chain was defined by its CDR3 amino acid sequence together with its V-gene family, and reads lacking a unique V-gene family were excluded. As a way to deal with suspected cross-contamination and a sequencing artifact, a later analysis dropped approximately 570 nucleotide sequences that were highly shared and had low generation probability. In a later analysis, a clonal expansion index for each public chain was calculated from normalized within-repertoire ranks of inferred template counts. In a later analysis, generation probabilities were computed with a VDJ recombination model fitted to out-of-frame rearrangements, and the resulting probabilities were checked against IGoR. In a later analysis, hypergeometric tests were used to score TCR-TCR, TCR-HLA and TCR-CMV co-occurrence, with a repertoire-size bias correction applied to TCR pairs. A later analysis estimated false discovery rates by permuting HLA or CMV assignments 20 times. In a later analysis, co-occurring TCRs were grouped with DBSCAN, and TCRdist sequence similarity was added when clustering was performed within HLA-allele-positive subsets. Repertoires with fewer than 30,000 or more than 120,000 public chains, plus five repertoires with anomalous nucleotide sharing, were excluded from co-occurrence clustering. TCRdb mirrors the immuneACCESS table, restricted to in-frame sequences. Some clones are absent from its copies; in checked studies, under half trace to an unresolved V gene, and the reason for the others is unknown. Clonal size and the V and J genes are those of that table, whereas D and trimming came from the DNA. A total of some 90,000 clones appear in this sample, around three quarters of them only once. The ten biggest clones cover 5% to 5.5% of the sample.

The cohort was made up of 666 healthy bone marrow donors. At the time of sampling, all cohort members were nominally healthy, though unrecorded immune exposures were likely present. The donor was CMV seropositive and was included in the group of 250 to 300 seropositive cohort members. Each donor provided a peripheral blood sample, and peripheral blood mononuclear cells were used for TCR beta sequencing. Genomic DNA was extracted from the blood cell samples with the Qiagen DNeasy Blood Extraction Kit. This clone showed up just once. Its antigen is unknown. Base quality data are lacking; no much larger clone is found one base away.

This receptor was obtained from a man younger than 45 in good health and CMV-seropositive. This chain is built from TRBV15 and TRBJ1-5, and TRBD1 may be the D gene, going by 6 matching bases. The sequenced sample was PBMCs. The sequenced DNA: TGTGCCACCGCCAGGGGAGAGGGCAATCAGCCCCAGCATTTT. This translates into CATARGEGNQPQHF.